This TCR beta chain was captured by sequencing in a study of T cell responses to AZD1222 COVID-19 vaccine. Turning to the study itself: Doses given second, at about 4 or about 12 weeks, were pooled.

This CDR3 contains 15 residues. Trimming stripped 3 bases from V and 9 bases from J, with 18 bases between. Per the germline V gene, CDR1 is LNHDA and CDR2 is SQIVND (reference sequence). Assay: immunoSEQ multiplex PCR; the TCRdb copy retains only in-frame clones and omits some. The data contain some 150,000 clones, more than 75% of them singletons. Remarks on this clone: Its antigen remains unidentified.

Study results and limitations: Receipt of two AZD1222 doses was followed by a rise in Spike-specific TCR breadth and depth. Nearly half of spike-specific TCRs reportedly target unmutated variant regions. Sampling that yielded the repertoires occurred only after the peak T cell response.

This receptor was taken from an adult in good health. J is TRBJ1-5 and V is TRBV19, with D perhaps TRBD1 (5 bases). The sequencing here drew on peripheral blood, taken on day 0 of AZD1222 vaccination. The CDR3 DNA reads as TGTGCCAGTAGTATGAGGCGCACCGGGGGAGGGCCCCAGCATTTT. It yields the protein CASSMRRTGGGPQHF. The complete variable domain, with remaining parts taken from reference TRBV19 and TRBJ1-5, reads DGGITQSPKYLFRKEGQNVTLSCEQNLNHDAMYWYRQDPGQGLRLIYYSQIVNDFQKGDIAEGYSVSREKKESFPLTVTSAQKNPTAFYLCASSMRRTGGGPQHFGDGTRLSIL.